Listed here is a single T cell receptor (beta chain). The data derive from a study of Graves' ophthalmopathy and Graves' hyperthyroidism. Beta-chain TCR CDR3 regions were amplified from RNA transcripts. First-round RT-PCR with HTBI primers preceded a second-round multiplex PCR. TCRdb fed the multiplex PCR reads into MiXCR, producing one record per CDR3 protein. The table has 500,000 to 800,000 distinct CDR3 sequences, about 38% seen once; the top ten hold 3.3%. CDR1 is SQVTM, CDR2 ANQGSEA, per germline. Trimming took off 2 bases at V and 0 bases at J, with 11 bases between the two ends. The CDR3 has 15 amino acids.

The sample comprised peripheral blood. The clonotype comes from an adult man with Graves' ophthalmopathy. The chain carries TRBV29-1 and TRBJ1-3; D unclear. The CDR3 region is CSVEWVQDSGNTIYF. The CDR3 DNA sequence: TGCAGCGTTGAATGGGTCCAAGACTCTGGAAACACCATATATTTT.